The clone carrying this TCR beta chain was recorded once. The antigen is not known. Drawing of blood for sampling happened at baseline, at cycle 4 day 1, and at cycle 7 day 1. This sample was included in a study of OX40 agonist ivuxolimab in advanced cancers. Findings of the study overall: Certain nonresponders additionally had low normalized T-cell clonal expansion. Doses of 0.1 to 3.0 mg/kg were accompanied by clonal expansion of CD4+ and CD8+ blood T cells by week 6.

TCRdb's table, derived via immunoSEQ multiplex PCR, lists solely in-frame clones and lacks some. The sample holds more than 40,000 clones, approximately 85% seen once. This CDR3 contains 13 residues. From germline, CDR1 is SGHTA and CDR2 FQGNSA. Trimming shortened V by 4 bases and J by 0 bases, and 4 bases separated the two germline ends. This clonotype was obtained from an adult with an advanced solid tumor such as melanoma, head and neck, liver or kidney cancer. The rearrangement joins TRBV7-2 to TRBJ1-5, with D unresolved. Sequenced material: CD4+ or CD8+ T cells sorted from blood, taken in a trial of the OX40 agonist ivuxolimab. This CDR3 is CASSYNSNQPQHF. The CDR3 DNA follows: TGTGCCAGCAGCTACAATAGCAATCAGCCCCAGCATTTT. Together with reference TRBV7-2 and TRBJ1-5, the CDR3 gives the full variable domain: GAGVSQSPSNKVTEKGKDVELRCDPISGHTALYWYRQSLGQGLEFLIYFQGNSAPDKSGLPSDRFSAERTGGSVSTLTIQRTQQEDSAVYLCASSYNSNQPQHFGDGTRLSIL.